These 18 T cell receptor beta chains were all obtained from the same sample, sequenced in a study of blood T cell repertoires in COVID-19 (TCRdb year 2020). Library creation used the immunoSEQ multiplex PCR assay. In its TCRdb copy, this immuneACCESS table keeps in-frame sequences only and misses some clones. Where compared with another copy, unresolved V genes explain less than half of these, and the others have no known cause. The sample profile shows tens of thousands of clones; 80% to 90% of them were found once. More than 25% of the sample comes from the top ten. The sequenced sample consisted of peripheral blood. These receptors were collected from a woman of 80 years or more with COVID-19, enrolled during active disease.

This clone is a singleton in its sample. This sequence joins TRBV19 and TRBJ1-2; 8 bases are shared with TRBD1. V dropped 7 bases and J dropped 6; count of bases not matched to a gene: 4. Germline V gene data show CDR1 as LNHDA and CDR2 as SQIVND (reference sequence). This CDR3 is 12 amino acids long. The CDR3 sequence: CASKTGEDGYTF. CDR3 nucleotide sequence: TGTGCCAGTAAGACAGGGGAGGATGGCTACACCTTC.

The rearrangement links TRBV10-3 to TRBJ2-1, with TRBD2 matching over 14 bases. Germline trimming cut 6 bases from V and 5 bases from J; bases unmatched to any gene: 3. Germline V gene sequence: CDR1 ENHRY, CDR2 SYGVKD. The CDR3 spans 15 residues. This chain's CDR3 is CAISKGLAGDNEQFF. The CDR3 DNA follows: TGTGCCATCAGCAAGGGACTAGCGGGGGACAATGAGCAGTTCTTC.

The V gene is TRBV10-3, the J gene TRBJ2-7; 7 bases are a match to TRBD1. The CDR3 is 15 amino acids. Trimming removed 2 bases from V and 3 bases from J; junction bases left unmatched: 7. The germline gives CDR1 ENHRY, CDR2 SYGVKD. Here the CDR3 DNA reads TGTGCCATCAGTGAGGCGACAGGGTCCAACTACGAGCAGTACTTC. It encodes CAISEATGSNYEQYF.

V and J are TRBV27 and TRBJ1-6, with 7 bases that match TRBD1. V lost 4 bases and J lost 15; bases outside the gene matches: 3. Germline V gene data show CDR1 as MNHEY and CDR2 as SMNVEV (reference sequence). This CDR3 contains 11 residues. This chain's CDR3 is CASSSAGGLHF. The CDR3, as DNA: TGTGCCAGCAGTTCCGCAGGGGGCCTCCACTTT.

This clone was counted a single time. The V gene is TRBV10-3, the J gene TRBJ2-3; 12 bases are shared with TRBD2. The CDR3 is made up of 15 amino acids. Unmatched junction bases numbered 5, after V lost 6 bases and J lost 4 bases. Germline V lookup: CDR1 ENHRY, CDR2 SYGVKD. The CDR3 nucleotides read TGTGCCATCAGGACTAGCGGGAGAAGATCAGATACGCAGTATTTT. Its translation is CAIRTSGRRSDTQYF.

The rearrangement links TRBV5-1 to TRBJ2-1, with TRBD2 matching 9 bases. The V gene end was trimmed by 2 bases and the J gene end by 1 base; junction bases not matched to a gene: 1. Looked up from germline, CDR1 is SGHRS and CDR2 is YFSETQ. This CDR3 region has 15 residues. CDR3 residues: CASSFAGGSYNEQFF. CDR3 DNA: TGCGCCAGCAGCTTTGCGGGAGGGTCCTACAATGAGCAGTTCTTC.

CDR3 sequence reads: CASSLRTGRETQYF. The CDR3 bases are TGTGCCAGCAGCTTAAGGACAGGGAGAGAGACCCAGTACTTC. The chain is built from TRBV5-8 and TRBJ2-5; TRBD1 agrees at 8 bases. The V and J ends lost 2 bases and 4 bases, in that order; junction bases with no gene match: 4. The germline V gene encodes CDR1 SGHTS and CDR2 YDEGEE. The CDR3 has 14 amino acids. The full variable domain, completed using reference TRBV5-8 and TRBJ2-5, is EAGVTQSPTHLIKTRGQQATLRCSPISGHTSVYWYQQALGLGLQFLLWYDEGEERNRGNFPPRFSGRQFPNYSSELNVNALELEDSALYLCASSLRTGRETQYFGPGTRLLVL.

The CDR3 protein is CASSQDRGPSEKLFF. DNA of the CDR3: TGTGCCAGCTCTCAGGACAGGGGGCCATCTGAAAAACTGTTTTTT. The gene calls are TRBV18 and TRBJ1-4, with 11 bases fitting TRBD1. Per the germline V gene, CDR1 is KGHSH and CDR2 is LQKENI. V was pared by 6 bases and J by 7 bases, with 7 bases of the junction left unmatched. The CDR3 is 15 residues long.

The chain is built from TRBV6-5 and TRBJ1-2; 7 bases are shared with TRBD1. The V segment lost 6 bases and the J segment 1 base; nucleotides outside the gene matches: 2. This CDR3 is built from 13 residues. Germline V lookup: CDR1 MNHEY, CDR2 SVGAGI. CDR3 loop: CASSQGVNYGYTF. The CDR3 DNA sequence: TGTGCCAGCAGCCAGGGGGTTAACTATGGCTACACCTTC.

The chain uses TRBV5-1 and TRBJ1-2; no definite D call. Trimming cost V 2 bases and J 3 bases, with 11 bases left between them. The CDR3 contains 14 residues. Looked up from germline, CDR1 is SGHRS and CDR2 is YFSETQ. In DNA form, the CDR3 reads TGCGCCAGCAGCTTAGAAACAGCGGACTATGGCTACACCTTC. Its protein product is CASSLETADYGYTF.

The V call is TRBV19, the J call TRBJ2-7; 10 positions match TRBD2. CDR3 length: 19 residues. Germline V gene sequence: CDR1 LNHDA, CDR2 SQIVND (reference sequence). The V segment lost 4 bases and the J segment 3 bases; nucleotides outside the gene matches: 18. CDR3 sequence (DNA): TGTGCCAGTAGTAGCCCCCCCGGGGCTAGCGGGAGCCTTCGCTACGAGCAGTACTTC. Its protein product is CASSSPPGASGSLRYEQYF. Full variable domain (rest looked up from reference TRBV19 and TRBJ2-7): DGGITQSPKYLFRKEGQNVTLSCEQNLNHDAMYWYRQDPGQGLRLIYYSQIVNDFQKGDIAEGYSVSREKKESFPLTVTSAQKNPTAFYLCASSSPPGASGSLRYEQYFGPGTRLTVT.

The chain combines TRBV2 with TRBJ1-5; 9 positions match TRBD1. Per the germline V gene, CDR1 is SNHLY and CDR2 is FYNNEI. CDR3 length: 15 residues. V was clipped by 4 bases and J by 1 base; unmatched bases: 2. The CDR3 reads CASSGGQGSNQPQHF. The CDR3 DNA reads as TGTGCCAGCAGTGGTGGACAGGGGAGCAATCAGCCCCAGCATTTT.

The J gene is TRBJ1-3, the V gene TRBV18; 7 bases map to TRBD1. V shed 5 bases, J shed 0 bases, and the junction held 13 bases outside the gene matches. The germline V gene encodes CDR1 KGHSH and CDR2 LQKENI. The CDR3 contains 18 residues. This CDR3 is CASSTGTELRSSGNTIYF. The CDR3 coding sequence is TGTGCCAGCTCAACCGGGACAGAGTTAAGAAGCTCTGGAAACACCATATATTTT.

The chain recombines TRBV18 with TRBJ2-5; no reliable D call. Germline V gene data show CDR1 as KGHSH and CDR2 as LQKENI. The CDR3 contains 12 residues. The V end lost 3 bases, the J end lost 7 bases, and 9 bases lay between the germline ends. CDR3 DNA: TGTGCCAGCTCACCGACCCCGGGGACCCAGTACTTC. Protein: CASSPTPGTQYF.

The J gene is TRBJ1-5, the V gene TRBV7-8; the D is unclear. The CDR3 has 15 residues. Trimming cost V 1 base and J 3 bases, with 10 bases left between them. Germline V CDR1 and CDR2: SGHVS, FQNEAQ. This CDR3 is CASSLVGGINQPQHF. The CDR3 region has the DNA TGTGCCAGCAGCTTAGTGGGAGGGATCAATCAGCCCCAGCATTTT.

The chain employs TRBV6-2 or TRBV6-3 and TRBJ2-7, with TRBD2 identical over 7 bases. CDR3 size: 14 residues. V trimming: 7 bases; J trimming: 0 bases; junction bases outside the gene matches: 6. The germline gives CDR1 MNHEY, CDR2 SVGEGT. CDR3 in amino acids: CASTPAGTSYEQYF. The CDR3 DNA is TGTGCCAGCACCCCAGCGGGGACCTCCTACGAGCAGTACTTC.

This chain joins TRBV7-2 and TRBJ1-6, with TRBD1 matching over 9 bases. CDR1 is SGHTA, CDR2 FQGNSA, per germline. The length of the CDR3 is 14 residues. With 5 bases clipped from V and 9 bases from J, the junction kept 5 bases outside the gene matches. CDR3 DNA: TGTGCCAGCAGCCCCGGGACAGGGCCTTCACCCCTCCACTTT. Protein sequence: CASSPGTGPSPLHF.

CDR3 nucleotides: TGCAGCGTTGAAAGGTTTGGGGCGAACCCTACGCAGTATTTT. It codes for CSVERFGANPTQYF. The chain has TRBV29-1 and TRBJ2-3; tentative D call: TRBD1 (5 bases). The V gene lost 2 bases and the J gene lost 8 bases, with 17 bases spanning the gap. Germline V CDR1 and CDR2: SQVTM, ANQGSEA. The CDR3 extends over 14 amino acids.